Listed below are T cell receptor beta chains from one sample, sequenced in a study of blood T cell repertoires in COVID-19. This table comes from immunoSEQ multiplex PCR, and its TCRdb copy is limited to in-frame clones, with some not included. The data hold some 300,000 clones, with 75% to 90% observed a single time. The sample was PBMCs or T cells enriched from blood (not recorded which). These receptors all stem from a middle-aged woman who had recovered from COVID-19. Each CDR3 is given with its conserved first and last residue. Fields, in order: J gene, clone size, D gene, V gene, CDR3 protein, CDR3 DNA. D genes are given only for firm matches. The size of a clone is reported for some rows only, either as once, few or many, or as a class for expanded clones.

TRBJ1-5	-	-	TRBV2	CASSAGLGGNQPQHF	TGTGCCAGCAGTGCAGGGCTTGGGGGCAATCAGCCCCAGCATTTT
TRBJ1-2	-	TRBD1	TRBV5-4	CASSLVQTGDGYTF	TGTGCCAGCAGCTTGGTTCAGACAGGGGATGGCTACACCTTC
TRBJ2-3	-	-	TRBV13	CASSPLAAPTQYF	TGTGCCAGCAGCCCTCTAGCTGCCCCCACGCAGTATTTT
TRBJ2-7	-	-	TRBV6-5	CASSYSRGIDEQYF	TGTGCCAGCAGTTACTCTCGAGGAATCGACGAGCAGTACTTC
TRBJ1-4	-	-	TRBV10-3	CAISARVLEKLFF	TGTGCCATCAGTGCCAGGGTTTTGGAAAAACTGTTTTTT
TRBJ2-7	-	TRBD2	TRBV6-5	CASSTVRGGRDEQYF	TGTGCCAGCAGTACCGTCCGGGGGGGCCGCGACGAGCAGTACTTC
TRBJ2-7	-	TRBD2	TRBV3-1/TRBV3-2	CASSQDGLAGFFEQYF	TGTGCCAGCAGCCAAGACGGACTAGCGGGATTCTTCGAGCAGTACTTC
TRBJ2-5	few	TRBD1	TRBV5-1	CASSRSDRVEETQYF	TGCGCCAGCAGCCGATCCGACAGGGTCGAAGAGACCCAGTACTTC
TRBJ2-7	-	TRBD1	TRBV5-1	CASSPTTGTGAHEQYF	TGCGCCAGCAGCCCGACTACCGGGACAGGGGCCCACGAGCAGTACTTC
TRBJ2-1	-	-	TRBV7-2	CASSQIGDWRSYNEQFF	TGTGCCAGCAGCCAAATTGGGGACTGGCGCTCCTACAATGAGCAGTTCTTC
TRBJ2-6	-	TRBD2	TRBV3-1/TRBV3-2	CASSQGWGGAGANVLTF	TGTGCCAGCAGCCAAGGATGGGGAGGGGCTGGGGCCAACGTCCTGACTTTC
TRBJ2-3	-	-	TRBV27	CATTSGTTTDTQYF	TGTGCCACCACGAGCGGCACCACCACAGATACGCAGTATTTT
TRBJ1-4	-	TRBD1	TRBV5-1	CASSPDRVSNEKLFF	TGCGCCAGCAGCCCCGACAGGGTTTCTAATGAAAAACTGTTTTTT
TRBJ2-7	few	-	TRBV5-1	CASSPLGYEQYF	TGCGCCAGCAGCCCACTCGGCTACGAGCAGTACTTC
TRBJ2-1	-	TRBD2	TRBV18	CASSLMTPTSGEYNEQFF	TGTGCCAGCTCACTGATGACTCCGACTAGCGGGGAGTACAATGAGCAGTTCTTC
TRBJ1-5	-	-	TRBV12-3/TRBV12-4	CASSPTVLQPQHF	TGTGCCAGCAGCCCTACCGTTCTCCAGCCCCAGCATTTT
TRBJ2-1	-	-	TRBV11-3	CASSLAMYYEQFF	TGTGCCAGCAGCTTAGCCATGTACTATGAGCAGTTCTTC
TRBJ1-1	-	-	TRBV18	CASSPQEMNTEAFF	TGTGCCAGCTCACCCCAAGAGATGAACACTGAAGCTTTCTTT
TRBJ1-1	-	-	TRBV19	CASSTELGAFF	TGTGCCAGTAGTACAGAACTCGGGGCTTTCTTT
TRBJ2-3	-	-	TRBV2	CASSEMASTVTDTQYF	TGTGCCAGCAGTGAAATGGCCTCCACCGTCACAGATACGCAGTATTTT
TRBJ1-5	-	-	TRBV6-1	CASSESNQPQHF	TGTGCCAGCAGTGAATCAAATCAGCCCCAGCATTTT
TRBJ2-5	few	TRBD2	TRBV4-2	CASSQDSAPPTSDQETQYF	TGTGCCAGCAGCCAAGACTCGGCCCCCCCAACTAGCGACCAAGAGACCCAGTACTTC
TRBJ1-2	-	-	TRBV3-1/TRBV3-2	CASSQQGNYGYTF	TGTGCCAGCAGCCAACAGGGGAACTATGGCTACACCTTC
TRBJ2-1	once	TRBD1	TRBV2	CASSGGGDRAYNEQFF	TGTGCCAGCAGTGGAGGTGGAGACAGGGCCTACAATGAGCAGTTCTTC
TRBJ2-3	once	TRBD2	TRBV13	CASSLVLAGGASTDTQYF	TGTGCCAGCAGCTTAGTCCTAGCGGGGGGGGCGAGCACAGATACGCAGTATTTT
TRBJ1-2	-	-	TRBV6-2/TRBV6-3	CASSYTTHYGYTF	TGTGCCAGCAGTTACACTACTCACTATGGCTACACCTTC
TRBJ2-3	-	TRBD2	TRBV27	CASSPGTSGSRRADTQYF	TGTGCCAGCAGTCCGGGGACTAGCGGGAGTCGCAGGGCAGATACGCAGTATTTT
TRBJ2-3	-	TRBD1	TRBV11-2	CASSLDPGTGITDTQYF	TGTGCCAGCAGCTTAGACCCCGGGACAGGGATCACAGATACGCAGTATTTT
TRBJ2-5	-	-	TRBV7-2	CASSLIGAEETQYF	TGTGCCAGCAGCTTAATAGGGGCTGAAGAGACCCAGTACTTC
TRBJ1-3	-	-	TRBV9	CASSPRTVSGNTIYF	TGTGCCAGCAGCCCGAGGACTGTATCTGGAAACACCATATATTTT
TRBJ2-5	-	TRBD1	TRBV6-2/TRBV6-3	CASSYSTRTGRETQYF	TGTGCCAGCAGTTACTCCACCCGGACAGGTCGGGAGACCCAGTACTTC
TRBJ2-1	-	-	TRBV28	CASSHGDVNNEQFF	TGTGCCAGCAGCCACGGGGATGTAAACAATGAGCAGTTCTTC
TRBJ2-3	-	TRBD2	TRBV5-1	CASSPPLAARTDTQYF	TGCGCCAGCAGCCCCCCTCTAGCGGCCCGCACAGATACGCAGTATTTT
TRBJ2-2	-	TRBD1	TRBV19	CASSIGSRTGNTGELFF	TGTGCCAGTAGTATAGGATCTCGGACAGGGAATACCGGGGAGCTGTTTTTT
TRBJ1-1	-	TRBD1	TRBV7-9	CASSFGQATEAFF	TGTGCCAGCAGCTTTGGACAGGCCACTGAAGCTTTCTTT
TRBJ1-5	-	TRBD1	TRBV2	CASSAQGVSQPQHF	TGTGCCAGCTCCGCACAGGGGGTTTCTCAGCCCCAGCATTTT
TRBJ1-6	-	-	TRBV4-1	CASSQGGGSNSPLHF	TGCGCCAGCAGCCAAGGGGGAGGGTCTAATTCACCCCTCCACTTT
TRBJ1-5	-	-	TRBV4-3	CASSQGRHPNQPQHF	TGCGCCAGCAGCCAAGGGAGGCACCCCAATCAGCCCCAGCATTTT
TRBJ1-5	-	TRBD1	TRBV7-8	CASSLGAGTGDSNQPQHF	TGTGCCAGCAGCTTAGGGGCCGGGACAGGGGATAGCAATCAGCCCCAGCATTTT
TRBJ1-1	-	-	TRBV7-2	CASSSHGGRTEAFF	TGTGCCAGCAGCTCTCATGGGGGCCGAACTGAAGCTTTCTTT
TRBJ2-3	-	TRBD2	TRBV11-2	CASSLGLAPTDTQYF	TGTGCCAGCAGCTTAGGACTAGCGCCGACAGATACGCAGTATTTT
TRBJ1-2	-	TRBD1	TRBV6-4	CAKSGVRDREFDGYTF	TGTGCCAAGAGTGGGGTCAGGGACAGGGAATTTGATGGCTACACCTTC
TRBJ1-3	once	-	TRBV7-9	CASSHSTGGNTIYF	TGTGCCAGCAGCCATTCGACAGGTGGAAACACCATATATTTT
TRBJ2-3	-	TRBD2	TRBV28	CASSRTRRTDTQYF	TGTGCCAGCAGTCGGACTAGACGAACAGATACGCAGTATTTT
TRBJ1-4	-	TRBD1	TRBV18	CASSPQRTGETNEKLFF	TGTGCCAGCTCACCCCAGAGGACAGGGGAAACTAATGAAAAACTGTTTTTT
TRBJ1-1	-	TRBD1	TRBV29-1	CSVRQGLGTEAFF	TGCAGCGTCAGACAGGGGCTCGGCACTGAAGCTTTCTTT
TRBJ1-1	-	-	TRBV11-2	CASSHRQAESNTEAFF	TGTGCCAGCAGCCACCGACAGGCGGAATCGAACACTGAAGCTTTCTTT
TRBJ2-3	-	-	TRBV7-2	CASSSRLQGDTQYF	TGTGCCAGCAGCTCCCGTTTACAGGGAGATACGCAGTATTTT
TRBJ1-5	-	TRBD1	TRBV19	CASSPEGQGARQPQHF	TGTGCCAGTAGTCCGGAGGGACAGGGGGCGAGACAGCCCCAGCATTTT
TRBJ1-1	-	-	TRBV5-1	CASSPLDTQITEAFF	TGCGCCAGCAGCCCTCTGGACACCCAAATCACTGAAGCTTTCTTT
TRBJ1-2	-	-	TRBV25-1	CASSNSGYGYTF	TGTGCCAGCAGTAATTCCGGCTATGGCTACACCTTC
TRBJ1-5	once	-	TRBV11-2	CASSLGRGNQPQHF	TGTGCCAGCAGCCTAGGGAGGGGCAATCAGCCCCAGCATTTT
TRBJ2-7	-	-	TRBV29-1	CSVAPGHSPYEQYF	TGCAGCGTGGCCCCGGGACACTCACCATACGAGCAGTACTTC
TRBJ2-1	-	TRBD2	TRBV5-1	CASSLGGLAGFRNEQFF	TGCGCCAGCAGCTTGGGAGGACTAGCGGGGTTCCGAAATGAGCAGTTCTTC
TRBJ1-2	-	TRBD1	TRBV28	CASSSLHGQGGLFGYTF	TGTGCCAGCAGTTCATTACACGGACAGGGGGGGCTGTTTGGCTACACCTTC
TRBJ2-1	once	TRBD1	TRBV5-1	CASSLVGGGEQFF	TGCGCCAGCAGCTTGGTAGGGGGCGGTGAGCAGTTCTTC
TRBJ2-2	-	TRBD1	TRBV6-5	CASRPGQANTGELFF	TGTGCCAGCAGACCGGGACAGGCGAACACCGGGGAGCTGTTTTTT
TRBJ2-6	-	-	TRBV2	CASSVKGSQASGANVLTF	TGTGCCAGCAGCGTAAAAGGGTCACAGGCCTCTGGGGCCAACGTCCTGACTTTC
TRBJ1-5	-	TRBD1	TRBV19	CASSILGRGPQPQHF	TGTGCCAGTAGTATATTGGGCAGGGGGCCTCAGCCCCAGCATTTT